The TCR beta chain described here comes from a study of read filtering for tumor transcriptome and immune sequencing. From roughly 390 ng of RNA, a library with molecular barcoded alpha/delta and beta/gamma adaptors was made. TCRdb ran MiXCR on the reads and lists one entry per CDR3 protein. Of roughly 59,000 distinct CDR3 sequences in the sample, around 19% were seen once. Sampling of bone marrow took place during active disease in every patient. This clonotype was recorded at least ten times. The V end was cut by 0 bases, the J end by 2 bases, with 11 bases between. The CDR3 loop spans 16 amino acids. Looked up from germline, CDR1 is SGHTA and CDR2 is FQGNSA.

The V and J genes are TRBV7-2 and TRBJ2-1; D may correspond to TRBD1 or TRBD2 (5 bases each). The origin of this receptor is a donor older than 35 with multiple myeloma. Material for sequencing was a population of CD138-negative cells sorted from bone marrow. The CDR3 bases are TGTGCCAGCAGCTTAGCGAGTGAGGGACCCTACAATGAGCAGTTCTTC. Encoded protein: CASSLASEGPYNEQFF.